The entry below gives a single T cell receptor beta chain sequence along with its context. Its antigen remains unknown. The sample belongs to a study of shared clonotypes between healthy human individuals. General study findings and limits: Some clonotypes were shared by all four sorted-subset donors, while others were not shared. The non-shared ones had lower generation probabilities than the shared ones.

Generated by immunoSEQ multiplex PCR, the TCRdb table keeps only in-frame clones and is missing some. The sample has a few million clones; around nine tenths are singletons. The sequenced sample consisted of naive CD4+ T cells sorted from blood. The subset was: CD45RA+ positively selected. The receptor comes from a man between 18 and 35 years old in good health.

The CDR3 DNA follows: TGTGCCAGCAGTTTATCCCTCAGGGGGCAGTTCTTC. As protein: CASSLSLRGQFF. This chain joins TRBV28 and TRBJ2-1; D is possibly TRBD1 (6 bases). This CDR3 comprises 12 residues. Trimming pared 1 base from V and 12 bases from J, leaving 10 bases between. Germline V gene sequence: CDR1 MDHEN, CDR2 SYDVKM.